This TCR beta chain appears in the sequencing data of a study of T-cell reconstitution after alpha-beta-depleted transplantation in children. With V trimmed by 4 bases and J by 4 bases, 20 bases remained unmatched. The CDR3 contains 19 residues. TCRbeta library construction was performed incorporating unique molecular identifiers. MiXCR was run by TCRdb on the PCR reads, yielding one entry per CDR3 protein. The sample holds about 500,000 distinct CDR3 sequences, around a third seen once. The chain uses TRBV12-3 or TRBV12-4 and TRBJ1-2; TRBD1 matches 8 bases. The sequence was collected from a human donor who donated a stem cell graft to a child with aplastic anemia. The sequences come from PBMCs from the stem cell graft donor, collected from the stem cell graft. The CDR3 reads CASSSALGQGGEGGYGYTF. DNA of the CDR3: TGTGCCAGCAGTTCTGCCCTAGGACAGGGAGGAGAGGGCGGCTATGGCTACACCTTC.